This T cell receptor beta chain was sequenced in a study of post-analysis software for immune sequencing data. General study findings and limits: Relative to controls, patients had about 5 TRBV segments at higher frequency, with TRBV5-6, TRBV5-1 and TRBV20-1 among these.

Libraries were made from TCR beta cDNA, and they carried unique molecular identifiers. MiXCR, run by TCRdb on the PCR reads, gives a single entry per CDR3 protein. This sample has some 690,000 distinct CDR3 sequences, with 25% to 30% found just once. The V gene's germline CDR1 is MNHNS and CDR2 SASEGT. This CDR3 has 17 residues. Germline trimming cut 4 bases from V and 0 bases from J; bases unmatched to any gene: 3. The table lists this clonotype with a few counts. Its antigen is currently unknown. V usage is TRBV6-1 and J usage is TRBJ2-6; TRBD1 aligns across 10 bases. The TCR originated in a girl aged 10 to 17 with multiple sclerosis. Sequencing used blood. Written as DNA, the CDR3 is TGTGCCAGCAGTGGCCGGGACAGGGGCTCTGGGGCCAACGTCCTGACTTTC. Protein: CASSGRDRGSGANVLTF.